A single sample gave rise to the 7 T cell receptor beta chains below, sequenced in a study of blood T cell repertoires in COVID-19. The protocol was immunoSEQ multiplex PCR, while the TCRdb copy is restricted to in-frame clones and leaves out a portion. There are roughly 150,000 clones in the sample; around 88% occur only once, and about 28% lies in the top ten. The specimen was peripheral blood. Receptors were obtained from a human donor in a cohort sampled during active COVID-19.

This rearrangement joins TRBV9 to TRBJ2-3; TRBD1 agrees at 8 bases. Germline lookup yields CDR1 SGDLS and CDR2 YYNGEE. V shed 4 bases, J shed 2 bases, and the junction held 6 bases outside the gene matches. The CDR3 covers 15 residues. CDR3 in DNA: TGTGCCAGCAGCCCCCGGACAGGGTACACAGATACGCAGTATTTT. Translating gives CASSPRTGYTDTQYF.

This clone came up once. V gene TRBV12-5 combines with J gene TRBJ1-1; D is unclear. Trimming took off 2 bases at V and 5 bases at J, with 15 bases between the two ends. Germline assignment: CDR1 LGHNT and CDR2 FRNRAP. The CDR3 runs to 15 residues. CDR3 DNA sequence: TGTGCTAGTGGTTTGCCCCCTCGAGGATTTACTGAAGCTTTCTTT. It specifies CASGLPPRGFTEAFF.

This clone showed up just once. The chain links TRBV24-1 to TRBJ2-4, with D perhaps matching TRBD1 (5 bases). Germline CDR1 reads KGHDR; CDR2 reads SFDVKD. The CDR3 sequence is 13 residues long. V was pared by 0 bases and J by 13 bases, with 12 bases between. The CDR3 spells CATSDLQGLPQYF. The CDR3, as DNA: TGTGCCACCAGTGATTTGCAGGGATTACCCCAGTACTTC.

This clone was found once. This chain connects TRBV12-5 to TRBJ2-1, with a tentative D call TRBD2 (7 bases). Germline values: CDR1 LGHNT, CDR2 FRNRAP. Trimming cost V 0 bases and J 6 bases, with 18 bases left between them. This CDR3 spans 17 amino acids. In DNA, the CDR3 is TGTGCTAGTGGTTTGGTAAGGGGGGGTAGGGAAGGCAATGAGCAGTTCTTC. It yields the protein CASGLVRGGREGNEQFF.

J is TRBJ1-2 and V is TRBV11-2; 8 bases map to TRBD1. Germline V gives CDR1 SGHAT, CDR2 FQNNGV. The ends lost 5 bases at V and 8 bases at J; junction bases unmatched: 7. The CDR3 totals 13 residues. CDR3 sequence reads: CASSTGQGKGYTF. The DNA of the CDR3 is TGTGCCAGCAGCACAGGACAGGGAAAAGGCTACACCTTC. The complete variable domain, with remaining parts taken from reference TRBV11-2 and TRBJ1-2, reads EAGVAQSPRYKIIEKRQSVAFWCNPISGHATLYWYQQILGQGPKLLIQFQNNGVVDDSQLPKDRFSAERLKGVDSTLKIQPAKLEDSAVYLCASSTGQGKGYTFGSGTRLTVV.

The J gene is TRBJ1-6, the V gene TRBV6-2 or TRBV6-3, with 8 bases aligning to TRBD1. The V gene end was trimmed by 6 bases and the J gene end by 4 bases; junction bases not matched to a gene: 8. The CDR3 is 16 residues long. CDR1 and CDR2 (germline): MNHEY, SVGEGT. The CDR3 loop reads CASSPEDRAYNSPLHF. The CDR3 nucleotides read TGTGCCAGCAGCCCTGAGGACAGGGCTTATAATTCACCCCTCCACTTT.

The rearrangement uses TRBV15 and TRBJ2-5; D is possibly TRBD2 (6 bases). Germline CDR1 and CDR2: LNHNV and YYDKDF (reference sequence). The CDR3 covers 13 residues. Trimming pared 5 bases from V and 5 bases from J, leaving 12 bases between. This chain's CDR3 is CATSPQAGETQYF. DNA for the CDR3: TGTGCCACCAGCCCACAGGCGGGGGAGACCCAGTACTTC.